Listed here are 8 T cell receptor beta chains from one sample, sequenced in a study of blood T cell repertoires in COVID-19. Sequenced by immunoSEQ multiplex PCR; TCRdb stores in-frame clones only, minus some. The data show under 150,000 clones, with around 80% seen just once and under 14% held by the top ten. Sequenced input: peripheral blood. All receptors derive from a human donor in a cohort sampled during active COVID-19.

J is TRBJ2-3 and V is TRBV30; D is unresolved. Trimming pared 5 bases from V and 6 bases from J, leaving 6 bases between. The CDR3 totals 10 residues. Germline V gene data show CDR1 as GTSNPN and CDR2 as SVGIG (reference sequence). CDR3 sequence (DNA): TGTGCCTGGCTCCTGGATACGCAGTATTTT. This translates into CAWLLDTQYF.

This sequence joins TRBV2 and TRBJ2-7, with 9 bases identical to TRBD1. Germline V lookup: CDR1 SNHLY, CDR2 FYNNEI. This CDR3 has 15 amino acids. Trimming removed 5 bases from V and 7 bases from J; junction bases left unmatched: 12. The CDR3 DNA sequence: TGTGCCAGCAGTCAGGACAGGGGATTCGCGGCGGAGCAGTACTTC. This encodes CASSQDRGFAAEQYF.

The chain recombines TRBV29-1 with TRBJ1-2; no reliable D call. The V and J ends lost 1 base and 6 bases respectively, with 6 bases between them. This CDR3 has 11 residues. In germline, CDR1 is SQVTM, CDR2 ANQGSEA. The DNA for the CDR3 is TGCAGCGTTGAAGGGCTGAATGGCTACACCTTC. This encodes CSVEGLNGYTF.

This chain links TRBV19 with TRBJ1-1, with unresolved D. Per germline, CDR1 LNHDA and CDR2 SQIVND (reference sequence). This CDR3 has 12 residues. CDR3 residues: CAIGGLNTEAFF. The DNA for the CDR3 is TGTGCGATAGGCGGATTGAACACTGAAGCTTTCTTT.

The J gene is TRBJ2-7, the V gene TRBV2; D may be TRBD1 (7 bases). CDR1 SNHLY and CDR2 FYNNEI come from the germline V gene. V lost 5 bases, J lost 0 bases, and 14 bases lay in between. CDR3 length equals 15 residues. DNA of the CDR3: TGTGCCAGCAGTTCCGACAGGGAGGCCTCCTACGAGCAGTACTTC. Translation gives CASSSDREASYEQYF.

The chain combines TRBV14 with TRBJ1-2; D unresolved. Germline CDR1 SGHDN, CDR2 FVKESK. The CDR3 is 14 residues long. Trimming stripped 0 bases from V and 8 bases from J, with 13 bases between. This CDR3 reads CASSQDYSLQGYTF. CDR3 nucleotides: TGTGCCAGCAGCCAAGATTACAGTCTCCAGGGCTACACCTTC. Full variable domain (rest looked up from reference TRBV14 and TRBJ1-2): EAGVTQFPSHSVIEKGQTVTLRCDPISGHDNLYWYRRVMGKEIKFLLHFVKESKQDESGMPNNRFLAERTGGTYSTLKVQPAELEDSGVYFCASSQDYSLQGYTFGSGTRLTVV.

This clone was recorded only once. This chain links TRBV5-6 with TRBJ2-7, with D possibly matching TRBD2 (6 bases). Germline CDR1 reads SGHDT; CDR2 reads YYEEEE. There are 13 residues in the CDR3. V gave up 2 bases and J gave up 4 bases, with 10 bases separating them. The CDR3 nucleotides are TGTGCCAGCAGCTTAGGAGCGGGTTACGAGCAGTACTTC. Translating it yields CASSLGAGYEQYF.

The rearrangement uses TRBV6-1 and TRBJ1-5; D ambiguous. The CDR3 totals 14 residues. The germline V and J ends were trimmed by 0 bases and 4 bases, with 7 bases remaining between them. From germline, CDR1 is MNHNS and CDR2 SASEGT. CDR3 sequence reads: CASSEAWSNQPQHF. The CDR3 bases are TGTGCCAGCAGTGAAGCGTGGAGTAATCAGCCCCAGCATTTT.